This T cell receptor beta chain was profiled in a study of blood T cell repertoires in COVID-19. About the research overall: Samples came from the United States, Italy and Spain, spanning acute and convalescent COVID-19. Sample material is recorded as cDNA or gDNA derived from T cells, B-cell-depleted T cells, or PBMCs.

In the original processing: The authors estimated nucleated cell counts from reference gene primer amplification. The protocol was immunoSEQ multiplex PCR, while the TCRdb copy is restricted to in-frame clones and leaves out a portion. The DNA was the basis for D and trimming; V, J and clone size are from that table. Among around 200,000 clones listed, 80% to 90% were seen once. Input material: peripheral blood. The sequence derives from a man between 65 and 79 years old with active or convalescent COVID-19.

The DNA for the CDR3 is TGCGCCAGCAGCTTGGCTCTGGGGGCCCTAGACACCATATATTTT. Protein: CASSLALGALDTIYF. This rearrangement joins TRBV5-1 to TRBJ1-3; possibly TRBD1 for D (6 bases). CDR3 size: 15 residues. Trimming removed 0 bases from V and 8 bases from J, with 15 bases in between. CDR1 and CDR2 from the germline V gene are SGHRS and YFSETQ.